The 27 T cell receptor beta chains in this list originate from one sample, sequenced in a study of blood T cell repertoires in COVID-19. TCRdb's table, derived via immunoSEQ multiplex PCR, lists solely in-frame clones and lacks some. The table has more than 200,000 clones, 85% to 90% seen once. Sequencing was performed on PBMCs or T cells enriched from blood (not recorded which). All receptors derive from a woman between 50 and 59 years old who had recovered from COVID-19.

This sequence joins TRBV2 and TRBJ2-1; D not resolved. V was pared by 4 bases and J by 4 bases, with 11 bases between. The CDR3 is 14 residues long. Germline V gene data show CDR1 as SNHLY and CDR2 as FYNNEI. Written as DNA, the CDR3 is TGTGCCAGCAGTGGACAAGGCGCTTACAATGAGCAGTTCTTC. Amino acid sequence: CASSGQGAYNEQFF.

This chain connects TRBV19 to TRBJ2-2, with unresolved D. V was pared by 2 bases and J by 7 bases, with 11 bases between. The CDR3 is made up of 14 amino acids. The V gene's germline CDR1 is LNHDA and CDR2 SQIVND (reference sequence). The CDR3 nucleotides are TGTGCCAGTAGTATACGCGTGTCAGGCGGGGAGCTGTTTTTT. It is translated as CASSIRVSGGELFF.

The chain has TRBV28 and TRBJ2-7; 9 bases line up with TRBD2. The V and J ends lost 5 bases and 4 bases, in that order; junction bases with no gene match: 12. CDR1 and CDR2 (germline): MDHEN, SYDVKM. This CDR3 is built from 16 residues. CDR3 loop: CASSPPGASGAYEQYF. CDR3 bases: TGTGCCAGCAGTCCGCCCGGCGCTAGCGGGGCATACGAGCAGTACTTC.

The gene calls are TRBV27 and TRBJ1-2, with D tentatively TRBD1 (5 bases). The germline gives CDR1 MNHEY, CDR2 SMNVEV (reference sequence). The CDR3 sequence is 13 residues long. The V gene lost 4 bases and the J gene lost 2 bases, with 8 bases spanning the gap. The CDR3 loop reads CASSYGQNYGYTF. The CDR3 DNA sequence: TGTGCCAGCAGTTATGGACAAAACTATGGCTACACCTTC.

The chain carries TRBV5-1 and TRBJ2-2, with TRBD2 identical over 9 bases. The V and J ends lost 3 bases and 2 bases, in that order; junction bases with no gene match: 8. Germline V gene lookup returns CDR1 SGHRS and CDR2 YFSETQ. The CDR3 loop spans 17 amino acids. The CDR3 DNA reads TGCGCCAGCAGCTATCTCCCTAGCGGGGATAACACCGGGGAGCTGTTTTTT. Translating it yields CASSYLPSGDNTGELFF. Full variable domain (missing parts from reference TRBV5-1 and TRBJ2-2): KAGVTQTPRYLIKTRGQQVTLSCSPISGHRSVSWYQQTPGQGLQFLFEYFSETQRNKGNFPGRFSGRQFSNSRSEMNVSTLELGDSALYLCASSYLPSGDNTGELFFGEGSRLTVL.

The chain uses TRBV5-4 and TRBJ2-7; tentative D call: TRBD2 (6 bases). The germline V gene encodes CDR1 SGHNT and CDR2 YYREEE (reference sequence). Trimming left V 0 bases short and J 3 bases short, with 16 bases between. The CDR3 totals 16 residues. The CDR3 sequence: CASSLAGVTSGYEQYF. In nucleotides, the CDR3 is TGTGCCAGCAGCTTGGCGGGGGTGACTAGTGGCTACGAGCAGTACTTC.

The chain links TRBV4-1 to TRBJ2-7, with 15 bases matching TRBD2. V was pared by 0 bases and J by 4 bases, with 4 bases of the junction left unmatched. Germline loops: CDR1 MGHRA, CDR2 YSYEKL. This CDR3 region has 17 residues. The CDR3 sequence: CASSQDEGLAGGYEQYF. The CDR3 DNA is TGCGCCAGCAGCCAAGATGAGGGACTAGCGGGAGGTTACGAGCAGTACTTC.

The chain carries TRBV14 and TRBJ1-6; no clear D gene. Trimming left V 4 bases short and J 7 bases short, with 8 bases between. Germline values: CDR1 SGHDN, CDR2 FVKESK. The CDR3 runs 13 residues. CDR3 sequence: CASSPVRNSPLHF. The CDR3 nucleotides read TGTGCCAGCAGCCCTGTACGGAATTCACCCCTCCACTTT.

DNA of the CDR3: TGTGCCAGTAGTCTCCGGGCAGAGGGATATGGCTACACCTTC. Translating it yields CASSLRAEGYGYTF. The chain recombines TRBV19 with TRBJ1-2; D is uncertain. The germline V and J ends were trimmed by 5 bases and 5 bases, with 15 bases remaining between them. Germline V lookup: CDR1 LNHDA, CDR2 SQIVND (reference sequence). This CDR3 comprises 14 residues.

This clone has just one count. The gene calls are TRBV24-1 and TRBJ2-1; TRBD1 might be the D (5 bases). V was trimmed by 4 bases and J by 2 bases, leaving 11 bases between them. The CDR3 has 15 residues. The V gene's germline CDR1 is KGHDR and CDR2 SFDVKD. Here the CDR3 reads CATSEGRSPYNEQFF. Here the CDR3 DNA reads TGTGCCACCAGTGAGGGGCGGTCCCCCTACAATGAGCAGTTCTTC.

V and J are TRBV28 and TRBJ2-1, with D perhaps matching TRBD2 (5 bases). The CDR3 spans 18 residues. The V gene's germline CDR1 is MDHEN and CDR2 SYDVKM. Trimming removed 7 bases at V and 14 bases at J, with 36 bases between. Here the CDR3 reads CASIPYDTFFRGVGPKFF. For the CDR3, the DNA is TGTGCCAGCATCCCATATGACACTTTTTTTCGGGGTGTTGGGCCAAAGTTCTTC.

The CDR3 DNA reads as TGTGCCAGCAGCTTTAAGCGGGGACAGGGGGGCGTCAATCAGCCCCAGCATTTT. Amino acid sequence: CASSFKRGQGGVNQPQHF. The chain has TRBV7-8 and TRBJ1-5; 11 positions match TRBD1. With V trimmed by 3 bases and J by 3 bases, 10 bases remained unmatched. This CDR3 region has 18 residues. Germline V gives CDR1 SGHVS, CDR2 FQNEAQ.

CDR3 in DNA: TGTGCCAGCACCCCGGGACTAGGTTCCTACGAGCAGTACTTC. This sequence encodes CASTPGLGSYEQYF. V gene TRBV28 combines with J gene TRBJ2-7; 8 nucleotides line up with TRBD2. The CDR3 loop spans 14 amino acids. Trimming took 7 bases from V and 1 from J; bases not matched to a gene: 6. The V gene's germline CDR1 is MDHEN and CDR2 SYDVKM.

CDR3 coding DNA: TGTGCCAGCTCACCGGCCAGGCGCGAGGAGACCCAGTACTTC. This encodes CASSPARREETQYF. The chain recombines TRBV18 with TRBJ2-5; D is undetermined. Trimming stripped 3 bases from V and 5 bases from J, with 13 bases between. CDR3 length: 14 residues. Per the germline V gene, CDR1 is KGHSH and CDR2 is LQKENI.

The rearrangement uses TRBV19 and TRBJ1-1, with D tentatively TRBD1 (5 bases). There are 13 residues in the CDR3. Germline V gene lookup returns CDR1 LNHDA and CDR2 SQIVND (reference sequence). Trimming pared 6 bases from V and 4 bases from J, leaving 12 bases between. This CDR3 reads CASRDPQGTEAFF. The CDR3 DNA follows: TGTGCCAGTAGGGATCCGCAGGGCACTGAAGCTTTCTTT. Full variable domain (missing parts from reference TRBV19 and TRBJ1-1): DGGITQSPKYLFRKEGQNVTLSCEQNLNHDAMYWYRQDPGQGLRLIYYSQIVNDFQKGDIAEGYSVSREKKESFPLTVTSAQKNPTAFYLCASRDPQGTEAFFGQGTRLTVV.

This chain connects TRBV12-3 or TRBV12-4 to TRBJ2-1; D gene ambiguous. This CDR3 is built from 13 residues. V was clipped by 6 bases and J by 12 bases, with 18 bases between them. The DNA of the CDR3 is TGTGCCAGCAGCCCGAAGACCCGACTCGTGCAGTTCTTC. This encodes CASSPKTRLVQFF.

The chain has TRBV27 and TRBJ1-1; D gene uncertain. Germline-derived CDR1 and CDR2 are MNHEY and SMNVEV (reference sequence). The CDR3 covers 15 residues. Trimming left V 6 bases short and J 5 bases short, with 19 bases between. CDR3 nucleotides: TGTGCCAGCAGCCTCACGGGGAATGGATATACTGAAGCTTTCTTT. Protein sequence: CASSLTGNGYTEAFF.

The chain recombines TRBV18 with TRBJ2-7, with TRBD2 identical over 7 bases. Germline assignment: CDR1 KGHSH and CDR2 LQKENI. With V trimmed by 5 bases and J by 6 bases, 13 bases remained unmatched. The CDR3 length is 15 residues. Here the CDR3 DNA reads TGTGCCAGCTCAGCCGCTGGGGCGGGAGATAGCGAGCAGTACTTC. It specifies CASSAAGAGDSEQYF.

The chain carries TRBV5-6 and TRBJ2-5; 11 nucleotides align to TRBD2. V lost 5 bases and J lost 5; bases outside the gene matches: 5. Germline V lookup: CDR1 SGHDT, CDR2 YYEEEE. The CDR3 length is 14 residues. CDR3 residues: CASSYSGRGETQYF. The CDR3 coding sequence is TGTGCCAGCAGTTATAGCGGGAGGGGGGAGACCCAGTACTTC.

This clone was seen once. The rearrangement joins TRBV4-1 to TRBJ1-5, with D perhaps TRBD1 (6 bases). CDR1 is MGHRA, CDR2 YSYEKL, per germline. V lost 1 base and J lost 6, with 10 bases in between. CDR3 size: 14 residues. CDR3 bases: TGCGCCAGCAGCCAAGGGGGGGGCGTTCAGCCCCAGCATTTT. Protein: CASSQGGGVQPQHF.

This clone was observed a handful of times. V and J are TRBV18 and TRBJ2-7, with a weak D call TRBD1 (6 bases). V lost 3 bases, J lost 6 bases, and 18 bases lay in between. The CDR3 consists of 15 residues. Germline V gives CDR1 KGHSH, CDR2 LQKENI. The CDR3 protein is CASSPKQGPQPEQYF. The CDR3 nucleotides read TGTGCCAGCTCACCGAAACAGGGCCCCCAACCCGAGCAGTACTTC.

The CDR3, as DNA: TGTGCCAGCTCACCGTTAGCGGGAGGAGTTTACGAGCAGTACTTC. Translated: CASSPLAGGVYEQYF. This sequence joins TRBV18 and TRBJ2-7, with 10 bases lining up with TRBD2. Germline V CDR1 and CDR2: KGHSH, LQKENI. V shed 3 bases, J shed 4 bases, and the junction held 6 bases outside the gene matches. This CDR3 has 15 amino acids.

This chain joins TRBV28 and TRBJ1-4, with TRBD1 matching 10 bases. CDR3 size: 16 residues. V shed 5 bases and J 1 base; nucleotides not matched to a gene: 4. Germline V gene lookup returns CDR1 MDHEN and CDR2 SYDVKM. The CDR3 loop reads CASSPGQGRTNEKLFF. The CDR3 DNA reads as TGTGCCAGCAGTCCGGGACAGGGGAGAACTAATGAAAAACTGTTTTTT.

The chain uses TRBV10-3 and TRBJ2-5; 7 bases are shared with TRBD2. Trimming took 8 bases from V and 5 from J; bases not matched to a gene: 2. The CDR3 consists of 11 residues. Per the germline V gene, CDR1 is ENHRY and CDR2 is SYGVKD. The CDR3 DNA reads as TGTGCCATCGGACTAGATGAGACCCAGTACTTC. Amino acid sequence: CAIGLDETQYF.

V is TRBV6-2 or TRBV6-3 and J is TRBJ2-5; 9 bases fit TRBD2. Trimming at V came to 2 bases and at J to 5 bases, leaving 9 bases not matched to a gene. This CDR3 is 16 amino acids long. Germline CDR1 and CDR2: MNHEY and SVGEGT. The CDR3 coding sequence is TGTGCCAGCAGTTACCTCCCACTAGCGGGTTGGGAGACCCAGTACTTC. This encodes CASSYLPLAGWETQYF.

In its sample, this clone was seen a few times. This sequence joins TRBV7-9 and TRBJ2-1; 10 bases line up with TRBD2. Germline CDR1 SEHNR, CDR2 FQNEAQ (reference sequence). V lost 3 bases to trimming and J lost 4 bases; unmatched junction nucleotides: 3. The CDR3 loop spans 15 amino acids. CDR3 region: CASSFRAGGYNEQFF. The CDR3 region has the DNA TGTGCCAGCAGCTTTCGAGCGGGAGGGTACAATGAGCAGTTCTTC.

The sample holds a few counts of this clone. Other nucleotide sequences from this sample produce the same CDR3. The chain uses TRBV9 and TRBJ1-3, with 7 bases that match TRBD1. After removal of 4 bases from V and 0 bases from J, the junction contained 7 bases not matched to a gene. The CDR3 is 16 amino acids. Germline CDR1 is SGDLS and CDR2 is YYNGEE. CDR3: CASSPDRANSGNTIYF. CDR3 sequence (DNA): TGTGCCAGCAGCCCCGACAGGGCTAACTCTGGAAACACCATATATTTT.